The rows below give T cell receptor beta chains drawn from one sample of a study of early T cells in non-severe SARS-CoV-2 infection. MiXCR, run by TCRdb on the 5' RACE reads, gives a single entry per CDR3 protein. The sample includes about 110,000 distinct CDR3 sequences, approximately 12% of them seen just once. Source: whole blood, taken at baseline. These receptors all stem from an adult who was a healthcare worker with PCR-confirmed SARS-CoV-2 infection or an uninfected control (not recorded which). Each CDR3 is given with its conserved first and last residue. A D gene is named only where the DNA matches it firmly.

j_gene: TRBJ1-1
d_gene: -
len: 14
v_gene: TRBV2
CDR3aa: CASSDSKMNTEAFF

j_gene: TRBJ2-7
d_gene: TRBD1
len: 17
v_gene: TRBV18
CDR3aa: CASSLRAAGQGVYEQYF

j_gene: TRBJ2-1
d_gene: -
len: 15
v_gene: TRBV7-7
CDR3aa: CASSLGGTPDNEQFF

j_gene: TRBJ2-7
d_gene: -
len: 14
v_gene: TRBV11-2
CDR3aa: CASSLTLSSYEQYF

j_gene: TRBJ2-1
d_gene: TRBD2
len: 17
v_gene: TRBV6-2/TRBV6-3
CDR3aa: CASSYSMEREPYNEQFF

j_gene: TRBJ2-7
d_gene: -
len: 18
v_gene: TRBV7-2
CDR3aa: CASSLYPLAGRPGYEQYF

j_gene: TRBJ1-1
d_gene: -
len: 10
v_gene: TRBV29-1
CDR3aa: CSVGAFEAFF

j_gene: TRBJ2-3
d_gene: TRBD1
len: 15
v_gene: TRBV7-8
CDR3aa: CASSATGGRGDTQYF

j_gene: TRBJ2-3
d_gene: -
len: 11
v_gene: TRBV24-1
CDR3aa: CATKGGNTQYF

j_gene: TRBJ2-3
d_gene: TRBD2
len: 16
v_gene: TRBV12-3/TRBV12-4
CDR3aa: CASSWRGGLPADTQYF

j_gene: TRBJ1-2
d_gene: -
len: 15
v_gene: TRBV2
CDR3aa: CASSEYFEDFYGYTF

j_gene: TRBJ2-3
d_gene: -
len: 12
v_gene: TRBV11-2
CDR3aa: CASSRRSDTQYF

j_gene: TRBJ2-5
d_gene: TRBD2
len: 15
v_gene: TRBV2
CDR3aa: CASSPTSGENETQYF

j_gene: TRBJ1-1
d_gene: -
len: 15
v_gene: TRBV5-1
CDR3aa: CASSARGSLNTEAFF

j_gene: TRBJ2-7
d_gene: -
len: 14
v_gene: TRBV4-1
CDR3aa: CASSQGPSVYEQYF

j_gene: TRBJ1-1
d_gene: -
len: 14
v_gene: TRBV5-1
CDR3aa: CASSPGLQRTEAFF

j_gene: TRBJ2-7
d_gene: -
len: 15
v_gene: TRBV6-2/TRBV6-3
CDR3aa: CVSSYAETGPYEQYF

j_gene: TRBJ1-6
d_gene: -
len: 16
v_gene: TRBV15
CDR3aa: CATSRDEAVLNSPLHF

j_gene: TRBJ1-1
d_gene: -
len: 11
v_gene: TRBV28
CDR3aa: CASSGNTEAFF

j_gene: TRBJ2-1
d_gene: TRBD2
len: 15
v_gene: TRBV10-1
CDR3aa: CASSHELAGRNEQFF

j_gene: TRBJ2-1
d_gene: TRBD2
len: 17
v_gene: TRBV11-2
CDR3aa: CASSLEYAGAAYNEQFF

j_gene: TRBJ2-5
d_gene: -
len: 12
v_gene: TRBV2
CDR3aa: CASSADSETQYF

j_gene: TRBJ2-7
d_gene: -
len: 14
v_gene: TRBV20-1
CDR3aa: CSARDQGHSYEQYF

j_gene: TRBJ1-5
d_gene: -
len: 13
v_gene: TRBV6-1
CDR3aa: CASSEAGNQPQHF

j_gene: TRBJ2-7
d_gene: -
len: 15
v_gene: TRBV5-6
CDR3aa: CASSSWTDSSYEQYF

j_gene: TRBJ1-5
d_gene: -
len: 18
v_gene: TRBV4-1
CDR3aa: CASSQVQGAGHSNQPQHF